These 21 T cell receptor beta chains originate from one sample sequenced in a study of neurological immune-mediated disorders. Specified time point: longitudinal time-point 2. TCRdb fed the 5' RACE reads into MiXCR, producing one record per CDR3 protein. This sample yields 60,000 to 75,000 distinct CDR3 sequences, of which 9.7% are seen a single time; approximately 12% belongs to the top ten. Sequenced input: PBMCs. All receptors derive from a man aged 30 to 45 in good health.

There are a few counts of this clonotype. V gene TRBV5-1 combines with J gene TRBJ2-7, with D uncertain. The CDR3 runs 14 residues. The ends were cut back, 2 bases at V and 0 bases at J, with 9 bases in the middle. The germline gives CDR1 SGHRS, CDR2 YFSETQ. CDR3 DNA: TGCGCCAGCAGCTTATACAGCTACTCCTACGAGCAGTACTTC. Translation gives CASSLYSYSYEQYF.

This clonotype was observed many times. The chain uses TRBV18 and TRBJ2-1; no definite D call. V gave up 2 bases and J gave up 5 bases, with 10 bases separating them. The germline CDR1 and CDR2 sequences are KGHSH and LQKENI. This CDR3 is built from 14 residues. CDR3: CASSPKLSDNEQFF. Written as DNA, the CDR3 is TGTGCCAGCTCACCAAAGCTTTCGGACAATGAGCAGTTCTTC.

Points on this clonotype: A much bigger clone sits one base away, suggesting this may be a read error. The V gene is TRBV21-1, the J gene TRBJ2-1; TRBD1, as called in the table, went unchecked against the DNA. TRBV21-1 is shown as a pseudogene. This CDR3 is built from 14 residues. CDR3 protein: CATSGGPAYNERFF. The DNA for the CDR3 is TGTGCCACCTCGGGGGGTCCAGCCTACAATGAGCGGTTCTTC.

This clonotype has at least ten counts. This sequence joins TRBV11-2 and TRBJ2-5; 11 nucleotides align to TRBD2. Germline-derived CDR1 and CDR2 are SGHAT and FQNNGV. V shed 1 base, J shed 5 bases, and the junction held 9 bases outside the gene matches. CDR3 length equals 17 residues. CDR3 nucleotides: TGTGCCAGCAGCTTAGGAACTAGCGGGAGAAGAGGGGAGACCCAGTACTTC. Translated: CASSLGTSGRRGETQYF.

The table lists this clonotype with many counts. The J gene is TRBJ2-5, the V gene TRBV6-5; 9 positions agree with TRBD2. The V and J ends lost 0 bases and 7 bases, in that order; junction bases with no gene match: 12. Germline CDR1 reads MNHEY; CDR2 reads SVGAGI. The CDR3 extends over 17 amino acids. CDR3: CASSYSIAGATLGTQYF. The CDR3 nucleotides are TGTGCCAGCAGTTACTCGATAGCGGGAGCCACTTTAGGGACCCAGTACTTC.

This clonotype was counted ten times or more. The V and J genes are TRBV20-1 and TRBJ2-1; 7 bases are shared with TRBD2. CDR3 size: 11 residues. CDR1 is DFQATT and CDR2 is SNEGSKA in the germline V gene (reference sequence). CDR3 in amino acids: CRSIRGDEQFF. Here the CDR3 DNA reads TGCAGGTCTATTCGGGGGGATGAGCAGTTCTTC.

This clonotype was found many times. CDR3 coding DNA: TGTGCCAGCAGGGGACAGGGCGATGGGCAGCCCCAGCATTTT. It translates to CASRGQGDGQPQHF. The chain combines TRBV12-3 or TRBV12-4 with TRBJ1-5, with 9 bases fitting TRBD1. V lost 6 bases, J lost 7 bases, and 7 bases stayed unmatched. This CDR3 region has 14 residues.

This clonotype was counted at least ten times. This chain joins TRBV5-1 and TRBJ2-4; no definite D call. The V end was cut by 0 bases, the J end by 4 bases, with 17 bases between. The CDR3 contains 17 residues. Germline V gene lookup returns CDR1 SGHRS and CDR2 YFSETQ. The CDR3, as DNA: TGCGCCAGCAGCTTGGCCTCGTGGGAAGGTACTAAAAACATTCAGTACTTC. Its protein is CASSLASWEGTKNIQYF.

A note on this clonotype: Being one base from a much bigger clone, this may be a read error. The chain is built from TRBV7-3 and TRBJ2-1; TRBD1 might be the D (6 bases). The V gene's germline CDR1 is SGHTA and CDR2 FQGTGA. CDR3 length: 14 amino acids. V lost 5 bases to trimming and J lost 2 bases, with 10 bases between them. The DNA of the CDR3 is TGTGCCAGCAGCCCGGACAGTCCCTACAATGAGCAGTTCTTC. Its translation: CASSPDSPYNEQFF.

This clonotype was detected ten times or more. The V and J genes are TRBV29-1 and TRBJ2-4; TRBD1 aligns across 8 bases. Trimming took 3 bases from V and 3 from J; bases not matched to a gene: 16. The germline CDR1 and CDR2 sequences are SQVTM and ANQGSEA. This CDR3 contains 18 residues. The CDR3 here is CSVEGRWGQVGGKNIQYF. CDR3 DNA: TGCAGCGTTGAGGGACGTTGGGGACAGGTTGGTGGCAAAAACATTCAGTACTTC.

This clonotype was recorded at least ten times. As DNA, the CDR3 is TGTGCCAGCAACCGAGGACTAGCGGGACTCGACAATGAGCAGTTCTTC. This codes for CASNRGLAGLDNEQFF. V is TRBV7-9 and J is TRBJ2-1, with 12 bases lining up with TRBD2. The CDR3 covers 16 residues. CDR1 is SEHNR and CDR2 is FQNEAQ in the germline V gene (reference sequence). V shed 7 bases and J 5 bases; nucleotides not matched to a gene: 9.

J is TRBJ2-3 and V is TRBV27; TRBD2 matches 7 bases. The CDR3 runs 13 residues. V gave up 6 bases and J gave up 2 bases; unmatched junction bases: 2. CDR1 and CDR2 (germline): MNHEY, SMNVEV (reference sequence). CDR3 DNA sequence: TGTGCCAGCAGGAGCGGGAACACAGATACGCAGTATTTT. It translates to CASRSGNTDTQYF.

This clonotype was counted many times. The chain links TRBV5-1 to TRBJ2-1; D remains unclear. V was cut by 4 bases and J by 3 bases, with 11 bases left in between. The CDR3 sequence is 14 residues long. The germline CDR1 and CDR2 sequences are SGHRS and YFSETQ. DNA for the CDR3: TGCGCCAGCAGCCGGGCACGAATCTACAATGAGCAGTTCTTC. As protein: CASSRARIYNEQFF.

V and J are TRBV19 and TRBJ1-6; TRBD1 matches 9 bases. Trimming cost V 7 bases and J 10 bases; bases outside gene matches: 8. CDR1 and CDR2 from the germline V gene are LNHDA and SQIVND (reference sequence). CDR3 length equals 14 residues. The CDR3 bases are TGTGCCAGTACGCCGGGACAGGGTTACTCACCCCTCCACTTT. It specifies CASTPGQGYSPLHF.

This rearrangement joins TRBV7-3 to TRBJ2-3, with 14 nucleotides matching TRBD2. With V trimmed by 0 bases and J by 4 bases, 3 bases remained unmatched. CDR1 and CDR2 (germline): SGHTA, FQGTGA. This CDR3 is 17 amino acids long. The CDR3 nucleotides read TGTGCCAGCAGCTTAACCGGGACTAGCGGGAGTTCAGATACGCAGTATTTT. It specifies CASSLTGTSGSSDTQYF.

This clonotype showed up many times. V gene TRBV10-3 combines with J gene TRBJ1-1, with a tentative D call TRBD1 (5 bases). The CDR3 is 13 residues long. Trimming took 2 bases from V and 6 from J, leaving 10 bases between them. CDR1 and CDR2 from the germline V gene are ENHRY and SYGVKD. CDR3 amino acids: CAISEQGLAEAFF. CDR3 in DNA: TGTGCCATCAGTGAGCAGGGCTTAGCTGAAGCTTTCTTT.

This clonotype showed up many times. The genes are TRBV5-1 and TRBJ2-7; 10 nucleotides align to TRBD2. Per the germline V gene, CDR1 is SGHRS and CDR2 is YFSETQ. This CDR3 region has 15 residues. V shed 4 bases and J 3 bases; nucleotides not matched to a gene: 7. The CDR3 reads CASSHGTSEVYEQYF. In DNA, the CDR3 is TGCGCCAGCAGCCATGGGACTAGCGAGGTCTACGAGCAGTACTTC.

This clonotype was found many times. V gene TRBV7-2 combines with J gene TRBJ2-7, with 8 bases aligning to TRBD2. The germline CDR1 and CDR2 sequences are SGHTA and FQGNSA. Trimming took 5 bases from V and 1 from J; bases not matched to a gene: 10. This CDR3 has 16 residues. The CDR3 coding sequence is TGTGCCAGCAGCCCAACTGCCGGGACTAGGTCCTACGAGCAGTACTTC. Residues: CASSPTAGTRSYEQYF. The full variable domain, with the rest looked up from reference TRBV7-2 and TRBJ2-7, is GAGVSQSPSNKVTEKGKDVELRCDPISGHTALYWYRQSLGQGLEFLIYFQGNSAPDKSGLPSDRFSAERTGGSVSTLTIQRTQQEDSAVYLCASSPTAGTRSYEQYFGPGTRLTVT.

The J gene is TRBJ1-6, the V gene TRBV3-1, with D unclear. The CDR3 sequence is 15 residues long. The germline CDR1 and CDR2 sequences are LGHDT and YNNKEL (reference sequence). Between the trimmed V and J ends, which lost 0 bases and 8 bases, there was a span of 11 bases. Here the CDR3 DNA reads TGTGCCAGCAGCCAAGATCCGGCATGGGATTCACCCCTCCACTTT. This sequence encodes CASSQDPAWDSPLHF.

This clonotype was counted many times. Written as DNA, the CDR3 is TGTGCCAGCAGCCGAGGGGTCCAGGACCCCTACGAGCAGTACTTC. Its protein is CASSRGVQDPYEQYF. The chain employs TRBV7-9 and TRBJ2-7, with D perhaps matching TRBD1 or TRBD2 (5 bases each). This CDR3 region has 15 residues. V lost 5 bases, J lost 2 bases, and 16 bases lay in between. Germline V gene lookup returns CDR1 SEHNR and CDR2 FQNEAQ (reference sequence).

This clonotype was found many times. V and J are TRBV20-1 and TRBJ2-1; 12 bases are a match to TRBD2. The J segment lost 2 bases and the V segment lost 1 base, leaving 0 bases of the junction unmatched. Germline lookup yields CDR1 DFQATT and CDR2 SNEGSKA (reference sequence). This CDR3 is built from 15 residues. In DNA, the CDR3 is TGCAGTGCTAGAGGGACTAGCGGGACCTACAATGAGCAGTTCTTC. Amino acid sequence: CSARGTSGTYNEQFF.